This T cell receptor (beta chain) was recorded in a study of blood T cells in healthy people across ages. This CDR3 has 15 residues. Germline CDR1 and CDR2: DFQATT and SNEGSKA (reference sequence). Of note for this clonotype: Its matching antigen is unknown.

General observations from the study: Investigators viewed diversity estimates from one million T cells as underestimates, the study reported.

A J-beta primer mix and a sample-barcoded 5' primer were used in a second PCR of about 7 to 12 cycles. Each CDR3 protein gets one entry after TCRdb re-called the 5' RACE reads with MiXCR. The profile covers hundreds of thousands of distinct CDR3 sequences, with around two fifths appearing a single time and about 32% taken by the ten largest. The total RNA that was extracted per sample amounted to at least 5 micrograms. The sequencing input was blood. The chain has TRBV20-1 and TRBJ2-1; possibly TRBD1 for D (5 bases). With the DNA end fitting TRBJ2-7 better, the J assignment may be wrong. The clonotype was recovered from an elderly man in good health. The CDR3 nucleotides are TGCAGTGCTAGAGATGGTAGCTGGGGCTACAATGAGCAGTACTTC. Translated: CSARDGSWGYNEQYF.